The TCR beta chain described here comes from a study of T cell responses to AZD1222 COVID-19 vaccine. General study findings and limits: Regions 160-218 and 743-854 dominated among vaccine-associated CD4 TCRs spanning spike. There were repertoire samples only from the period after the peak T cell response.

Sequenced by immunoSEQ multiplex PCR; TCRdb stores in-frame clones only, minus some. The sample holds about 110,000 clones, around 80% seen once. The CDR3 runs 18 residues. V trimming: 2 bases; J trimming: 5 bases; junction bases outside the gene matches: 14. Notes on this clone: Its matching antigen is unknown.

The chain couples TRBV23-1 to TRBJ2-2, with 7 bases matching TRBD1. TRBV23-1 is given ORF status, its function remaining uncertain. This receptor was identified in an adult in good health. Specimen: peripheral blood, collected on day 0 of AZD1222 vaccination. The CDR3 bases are TGCGCCAGCAGTCAAAAGCCCGTAAGTTTGACAGGGACCGGGGAGCTGTTTTTT. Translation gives CASSQKPVSLTGTGELFF.